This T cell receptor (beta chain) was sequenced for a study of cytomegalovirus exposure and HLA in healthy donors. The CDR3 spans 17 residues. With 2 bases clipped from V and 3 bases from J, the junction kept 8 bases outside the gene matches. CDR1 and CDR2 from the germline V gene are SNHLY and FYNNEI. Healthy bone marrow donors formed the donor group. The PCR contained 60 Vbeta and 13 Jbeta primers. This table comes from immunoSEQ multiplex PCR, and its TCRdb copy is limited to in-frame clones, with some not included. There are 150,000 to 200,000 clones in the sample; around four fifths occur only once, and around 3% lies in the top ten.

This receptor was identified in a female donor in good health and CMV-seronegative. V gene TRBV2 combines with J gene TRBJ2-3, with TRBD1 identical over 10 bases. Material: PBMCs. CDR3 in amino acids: CASSEPGGTGVTDTQYF. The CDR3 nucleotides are TGTGCCAGCAGTGAACCGGGGGGGACAGGGGTGACAGATACGCAGTATTTT. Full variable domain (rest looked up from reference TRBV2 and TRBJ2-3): EPEVTQTPSHQVTQMGQEVILRCVPISNHLYFYWYRQILGQKVEFLVSFYNNEISEKSEIFDDQFSVERPDGSNFTLKIRSTKLEDSAMYFCASSEPGGTGVTDTQYFGPGTRLTVL.